The source of this TCR beta chain is a study of CD8 T cells in Susac syndrome. The Susac syndrome patients fit the recently defined diagnostic criteria for definite or probable disease. cDNA came from approximately 0.5 to 1 ug RNA primed by random hexamers. TCRdb used MiXCR to reprocess the immunoSEQ multiplex PCR reads, holding one entry per CDR3 protein. The data contain 200,000 to 250,000 distinct CDR3 sequences, less than 95% of them seen just once; the ten biggest clones take up about 0.14%. V lost 5 bases, J lost 5 bases, and 12 bases lay in between. This CDR3 has 14 residues. The germline V gene has CDR1 LGHDT and CDR2 YNNKEL (reference sequence).

The clonotype originates from a human donor with Susac syndrome. Input material: CD4+ T cells from PBMCs. The chain is built from TRBV3-1 and TRBJ1-4, with D maybe TRBD1 (5 bases). CDR3 residues: CASSAWGSNEKLFF. CDR3 nucleotide sequence: TGTGCCAGCAGCGCTTGGGGGTCGAATGAAAAACTGTTTTTT.